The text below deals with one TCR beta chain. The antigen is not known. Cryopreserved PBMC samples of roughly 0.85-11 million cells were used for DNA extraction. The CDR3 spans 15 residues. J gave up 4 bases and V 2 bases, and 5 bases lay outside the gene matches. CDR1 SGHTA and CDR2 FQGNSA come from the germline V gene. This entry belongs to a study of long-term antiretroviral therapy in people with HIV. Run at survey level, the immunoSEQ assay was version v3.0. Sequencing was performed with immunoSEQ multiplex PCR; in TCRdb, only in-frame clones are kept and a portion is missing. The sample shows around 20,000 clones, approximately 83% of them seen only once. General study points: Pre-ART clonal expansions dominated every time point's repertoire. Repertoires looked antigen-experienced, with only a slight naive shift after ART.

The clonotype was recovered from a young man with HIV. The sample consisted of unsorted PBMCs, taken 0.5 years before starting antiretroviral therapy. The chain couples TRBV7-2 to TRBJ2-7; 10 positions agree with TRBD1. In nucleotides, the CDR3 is TGTGCCAGCAGCTTACTGACAGGGGGCTTTTACGAGCAGTACTTC. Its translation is CASSLLTGGFYEQYF.